The text below deals with one T cell receptor (beta chain). The specificity of this receptor is unknown. No base quality information exists; no much larger clone differs at one position. The library was prepared using the immunoSEQ multiplex PCR assay. Regarding the original processing steps: A statistical classification framework was built to diagnose cytomegalovirus status from the catalog of TCR beta chain sequences. This is the immuneACCESS table as TCRdb keeps it, with only in-frame sequences that have V and J called. A part of the clones is gone; compared with another copy, unresolved V genes explain less than half, and the rest is unexplained. V and J calls and clone size come straight from that table; D and trimming were deduced from the DNA. This sample has some 170,000 clones in its table, and 86% of those were observed once. The ten top clones hold around 7.2% of the sample. Donors formed part of the validation cohort, which comprised about 130 subjects and was distinct from the first cohort of under 750 subjects.

This sample is part of a study of cytomegalovirus exposure and HLA in healthy donors (dated by TCRdb to about 2017). About the investigation overall: The 670 or so repertoires of the first cohort and the roughly 120 validation repertoires were produced on the same platform, according to a later analysis. The study was designed to test whether signatures of past pathogen exposure could be identified by cataloging public T cell receptors. A separate validation cohort of about 110 different subjects was used in addition to the approximately 700-subject first cohort. The study combined high-throughput TCR immunosequencing, statistical association of individual TCRs with disease status, and machine learning to predict cytomegalovirus infection status. Here is what the overall study found, with its caveats: A few of the identified cytomegalovirus-associated TCR beta chains were confirmed in vitro to be specific for cytomegalovirus antigens. A total of 164 TCR beta chains were listed by the study as associated with cytomegalovirus. While some public TCRs were present in many individuals, most TCR sequences turned up only very rarely across donors. A later analysis found that TCRs clustered in the first cohort also tended to co-occur in the roughly 120 validation repertoires, with 94% of cluster scores above 0. The authors suggested that the approach could potentially be extended to other disease states and immunological phenotypes. In both the original and validation cohorts, the classifier was reported to diagnose cytomegalovirus status with high specificity and sensitivity. All 120 or so repertoires were used to score co-occurrence in the validation cohort in a later analysis, because that analysis had no HLA typing for the cohort.

CDR1 and CDR2, looked up from the germline V gene, are SGHTA and FQGNSA. V has 4 bases trimmed and J has 6 bases trimmed; junction bases matching no gene number 7. The CDR3 contains 16 residues, cysteine and phenylalanine counted. CDR3 DNA only is kept here, 48 bases in frame from base 1. The chain couples TRBV7-2 to TRBJ2-1, with 12 central nucleotides matching TRBD2. Sequenced input: PBMCs. The sequence came from a man aged 30 to 45 in good health and CMV-seropositive. The CDR3 protein sequence reads: CASSSRLAGGRNEQFF. The DNA reads as follows: TGTGCCAGCAGCTCCCGGCTAGCGGGGGGGCGCAATGAGCAGTTCTTC.